Presented here are 23 T cell receptor beta chains from one specimen sequenced in a study of OX40 agonist ivuxolimab in advanced cancers. Assay: immunoSEQ multiplex PCR; the TCRdb copy retains only in-frame clones and omits some. The sample has some 80,000 clones; approximately 89% are singletons. Sequenced here: CD4+ or CD8+ T cells sorted from blood, sampled in a trial of the OX40 agonist ivuxolimab. Receptors originate from an adult with an advanced solid tumor such as melanoma, head and neck, liver or kidney cancer.

This chain joins TRBV18 and TRBJ2-7; 7 bases agree with TRBD2. Germline V gene sequence: CDR1 KGHSH, CDR2 LQKENI. The V gene end was trimmed by 5 bases and the J gene end by 0 bases; junction bases not matched to a gene: 1. The CDR3 covers 13 residues. CDR3 sequence: CASSGGGSYEQYF. CDR3 nucleotide sequence: TGTGCCAGCTCAGGGGGGGGCTCCTACGAGCAGTACTTC.

The chain links TRBV27 to TRBJ2-5, with D perhaps TRBD1 or TRBD2 (5 bases each). The CDR3 is 13 amino acids. CDR1 is MNHEY and CDR2 is SMNVEV in the germline V gene (reference sequence). V lost 8 bases and J lost 5, with 15 bases in between. For the CDR3, the DNA is TGTGCCAGCCAAGGGACCCTAGGGGAGACCCAGTACTTC. This gives the protein CASQGTLGETQYF.

The genes are TRBV2 and TRBJ2-2; D perhaps matches TRBD2 (6 bases). The CDR3 totals 16 residues. Germline CDR1 reads SNHLY; CDR2 reads FYNNEI. V lost 3 bases, J lost 2 bases, and 13 bases lay in between. In nucleotides, the CDR3 is TGTGCCAGCAGTGACATCGGGGGAGCAAACACCGGGGAGCTGTTTTTT. Translated: CASSDIGGANTGELFF.

This chain connects TRBV23-1 to TRBJ2-2; a possible D gene is TRBD1 (7 bases). TRBV23-1 is flagged as an ORF with uncertain function. The CDR3 extends over 16 amino acids. V lost 3 bases and J 1 base, leaving 12 bases between the germline ends. The CDR3 here is CASSHGGTENTGELFF. In DNA, the CDR3 is TGCGCCAGCAGTCATGGGGGGACAGAGAACACCGGGGAGCTGTTTTTT.

The chain couples TRBV6-1 to TRBJ2-7; D call uncertain. Trimming removed 3 bases from V and 5 bases from J, with 11 bases in between. CDR1 MNHNS and CDR2 SASEGT come from the germline V gene. The CDR3 contains 13 residues. CDR3 protein: CASSDPLGNEQYF. The CDR3 coding sequence is TGTGCCAGCAGTGATCCCTTGGGGAACGAGCAGTACTTC.

Here the CDR3 reads CASSQGRGSGRYEQYF. Here the CDR3 DNA reads TGCGCCAGCAGCCAGGGTCGGGGTAGCGGGCGCTACGAGCAGTACTTC. The rearrangement links TRBV4-1 to TRBJ2-7; TRBD2 matches 7 bases. The CDR3 has 16 amino acids. V trimming: 3 bases; J trimming: 3 bases; junction bases outside the gene matches: 11. Germline V gives CDR1 MGHRA, CDR2 YSYEKL.

This sequence joins TRBV7-2 and TRBJ2-1; 13 nucleotides match TRBD2. This CDR3 is 16 amino acids long. Germline CDR1 reads SGHTA; CDR2 reads FQGNSA. V was clipped by 5 bases and J by 6 bases; unmatched bases: 7. The CDR3 region has the DNA TGTGCCAGCAGCGGACTAGCGGGAGCCCCGGGCAATGAGCAGTTCTTC. Translating gives CASSGLAGAPGNEQFF. Looking up the rest from reference TRBV7-2 and TRBJ2-1 gives the full variable domain: GAGVSQSPSNKVTEKGKDVELRCDPISGHTALYWYRQSLGQGLEFLIYFQGNSAPDKSGLPSDRFSAERTGGSVSTLTIQRTQQEDSAVYLCASSGLAGAPGNEQFFGPGTRLTVL.

V gene TRBV12-5 combines with J gene TRBJ2-1; 8 bases are shared with TRBD2. V shed 5 bases and J 0 bases; nucleotides not matched to a gene: 6. The CDR3 spans 16 residues. Germline V gives CDR1 LGHNT, CDR2 FRNRAP. CDR3 sequence reads: CASGPIAGISYNEQFF. CDR3 DNA: TGTGCTAGTGGTCCAATAGCGGGGATCTCCTACAATGAGCAGTTCTTC.

The V gene is TRBV15, the J gene TRBJ1-3; D is possibly TRBD1 (5 bases). Germline V gene data show CDR1 as LNHNV and CDR2 as YYDKDF (reference sequence). The CDR3 spans 16 residues. The germline V and J ends were trimmed by 1 base and 2 bases, with 12 bases remaining between them. In DNA, the CDR3 is TGTGCCACCAGCAGAGGGGGCGCAGCCCCTGGAAACACCATATATTTT. Amino acid sequence: CATSRGGAAPGNTIYF.

The J gene is TRBJ1-6, the V gene TRBV18; D not resolved. CDR1 is KGHSH, CDR2 LQKENI, per germline. The V end was cut by 3 bases, the J end by 7 bases, with 10 bases between. The CDR3 length is 14 residues. This chain's CDR3 is CASSPNSENSPLHF. Here the CDR3 DNA reads TGTGCCAGCTCACCGAACAGTGAGAATTCACCCCTCCACTTT.

The V call is TRBV2, the J call TRBJ2-5; 7 bases fit TRBD2. The trim removed 6 bases at V and 9 bases at J, leaving 7 bases unmatched. The CDR3 runs 12 residues. CDR1 is SNHLY, CDR2 FYNNEI, per germline. In DNA form, the CDR3 reads TGTGCCAGCAGCGGGGGTGGGAGGGCCCAGTACTTC. Translation gives CASSGGGRAQYF.

CDR3 loop: CATSRDRSEETQYF. The CDR3 nucleotides are TGTGCCACCAGCAGAGATCGATCTGAAGAGACCCAGTACTTC. The gene calls are TRBV15 and TRBJ2-5, with no clear D. Germline-derived CDR1 and CDR2 are LNHNV and YYDKDF (reference sequence). The CDR3 loop spans 14 amino acids. Trimming removed 0 bases at V and 3 bases at J, with 8 bases between.

J is TRBJ1-2 and V is TRBV7-8; no firm D call. This CDR3 has 14 amino acids. V gave up 8 bases and J gave up 2 bases, with 15 bases separating them. Germline CDR1 and CDR2: SGHVS and FQNEAQ. CDR3 region: CASSVGSFNYGYTF. In nucleotides, the CDR3 is TGTGCCAGCTCGGTCGGCAGCTTCAACTATGGCTACACCTTC.

V is TRBV19 and J is TRBJ2-6; no reliable D call. The length of the CDR3 is 15 residues. The germline gives CDR1 LNHDA, CDR2 SQIVND (reference sequence). Trimming removed 10 bases from V and 1 base from J, with 14 bases in between. This chain's CDR3 is CATRRAGSGANVLTF. For the CDR3, the DNA is TGTGCCACCCGACGGGCTGGGTCTGGGGCCAACGTCCTGACTTTC.

V gene TRBV27 combines with J gene TRBJ2-1, with 11 positions matching TRBD2. The CDR3 has 17 amino acids. The V gene end was trimmed by 4 bases and the J gene end by 8 bases; junction bases not matched to a gene: 13. Germline V gene data show CDR1 as MNHEY and CDR2 as SMNVEV (reference sequence). The CDR3: CASSSPRGLAGIDEQFF. In nucleotides, the CDR3 is TGTGCCAGCAGTTCCCCTCGAGGACTAGCGGGTATCGATGAGCAGTTCTTC.

Note on this clone: At one end, the junction sequence differs from germline, possibly due to a read error. V and J are TRBV11-2 and TRBJ1-1, with D perhaps TRBD1 (5 bases). The CDR3 loop spans 11 amino acids. The germline V gene encodes CDR1 SGHAT and CDR2 FQNNGV. The CDR3 DNA is TGTGCCAGCAGCCACAATGGGGGGTGGGGCTTT. Its translation is CASSHNGGWGF. Based on the CDR3 plus reference TRBV11-2 and TRBJ1-1, the full variable domain is EAGVAQSPRYKIIEKRQSVAFWCNPISGHATLYWYQQILGQGPKLLIQFQNNGVVDDSQLPKDRFSAERLKGVDSTLKIQPAKLEDSAVYLCASSHNGGWGFGQGTRLTVV.

Concerning this clone: This same CDR3 is encoded by further DNA sequences in the sample. V usage is TRBV29-1 and J usage is TRBJ1-1, with 8 bases matching TRBD1. The CDR3 extends over 13 amino acids. Germline V gene data show CDR1 as SQVTM and CDR2 as ANQGSEA. Losses at the gene ends were 5 bases for V and 5 bases for J; bases not matched to a gene: 7. The CDR3 bases are TGCAGCGTTTCCAGGGGGCGGGTGACTGAAGCTTTCTTT. Translated: CSVSRGRVTEAFF.

The V gene is TRBV4-3, the J gene TRBJ2-7, with 13 bases aligning to TRBD2. Germline assignment: CDR1 LGHNA and CDR2 YSLEER. V lost 2 bases, J lost 6 bases, and 10 bases stayed unmatched. CDR3 length: 17 residues. The CDR3 DNA is TGCGCCAGCAGCCAACTCATAGGGGGACTAGCGGGATCCGAGCAGTACTTC. It is translated as CASSQLIGGLAGSEQYF.

The chain combines TRBV25-1 with TRBJ2-7, with D uncertain. Per the germline V gene, CDR1 is MGHDK and CDR2 is SYGVNS. The V and J ends lost 3 bases and 1 base respectively, with 4 bases between them. CDR3 length: 12 residues. The CDR3: CASSDFSYEQYF. The CDR3 bases are TGTGCCAGCAGTGATTTTTCCTACGAGCAGTACTTC.

The V call is TRBV27, the J call TRBJ2-1; 13 nucleotides line up with TRBD2. The V gene's germline CDR1 is MNHEY and CDR2 SMNVEV (reference sequence). Trimming took 7 bases from V and 5 from J; bases not matched to a gene: 2. There are 14 residues in the CDR3. The CDR3 DNA is TGTGCCAGCATAGGACTAGCGGGAGACAATGAGCAGTTCTTC. This encodes CASIGLAGDNEQFF.

The chain joins TRBV4-2 to TRBJ1-1, with D possibly matching TRBD1 (5 bases). The CDR3 spans 15 residues. Germline CDR1 is LGHNA and CDR2 is YNFKEQ. Trimming took 4 bases from V and 8 from J, leaving 20 bases between them. Here the CDR3 DNA reads TGTGCCAGCAGCCGACTTGGGACTCCCCCGGCGGAAGCTTTCTTT. Translating gives CASSRLGTPPAEAFF.

This chain joins TRBV6-5 and TRBJ2-5; D possibly corresponds to TRBD1 (5 bases). The assigned J gene may be wrong: the sequence end matches TRBJ2-7 better. The CDR3 loop spans 14 amino acids. Germline assignment: CDR1 MNHEY and CDR2 SVGAGI. The CDR3 is CASSSTESSYEQYF. In DNA form, the CDR3 reads TGTGCCAGCAGTTCGACAGAGAGCTCCTACGAGCAGTACTTC.

J is TRBJ2-6 and V is TRBV27, with D possibly being TRBD1 or TRBD2 (5 bases each). The CDR3 extends over 14 amino acids. V was shortened by 4 bases and J by 4 bases, with 8 bases between the two germline ends. CDR1 and CDR2 from the germline V gene are MNHEY and SMNVEV (reference sequence). The DNA for the CDR3 is TGTGCCAGCAGTTATGGGGGAGGGGCCAACGTCCTGACTTTC. Protein product: CASSYGGGANVLTF.